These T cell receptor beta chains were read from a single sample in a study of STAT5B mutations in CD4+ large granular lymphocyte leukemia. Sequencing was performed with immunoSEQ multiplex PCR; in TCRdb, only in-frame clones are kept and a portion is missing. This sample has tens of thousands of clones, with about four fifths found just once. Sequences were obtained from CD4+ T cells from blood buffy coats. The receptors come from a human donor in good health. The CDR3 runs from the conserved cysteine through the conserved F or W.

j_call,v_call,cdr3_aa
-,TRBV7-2,CASSSSRVSTYEQYF
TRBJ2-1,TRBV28,CASTLSGRNNEQFF
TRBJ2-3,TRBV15,CATLTGSSTDTQYF
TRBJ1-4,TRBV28,CASSSDRGDEKLFF
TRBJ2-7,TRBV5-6,CASSSLTGLSSYEQYF
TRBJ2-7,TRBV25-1,CASSASNRGSYEQYF
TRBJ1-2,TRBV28,CASSSGGMGYGYTF
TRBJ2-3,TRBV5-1,CASSLALSTDTQYF
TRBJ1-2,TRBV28,CASSLEGRVYGYTF
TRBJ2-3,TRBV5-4,CASSPGTSGRTDTQYF
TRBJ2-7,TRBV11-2,CASSLPGYEQYF
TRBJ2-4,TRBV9,CASSPSPSIQYF
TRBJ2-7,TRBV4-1,CASSTLDNYPHEQYF
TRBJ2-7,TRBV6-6,CASSYSLAGGIEQYF
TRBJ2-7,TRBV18,CASSPGGTISYEQYF
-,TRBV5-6,CASSWGAGGYYEQYF
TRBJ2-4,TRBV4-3,CASSHGGLGENIQYF
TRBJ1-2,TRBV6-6,CASSRQGSTFYGYTF
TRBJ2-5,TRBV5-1,CASSFGTGEETQYF
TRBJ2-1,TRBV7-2,CASSIGGLNEQFF
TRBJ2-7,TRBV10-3,CAINDREFYEQYF
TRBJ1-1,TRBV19,CATTERGRPEAFF
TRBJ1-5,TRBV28,CASSSHQGDQPQHF
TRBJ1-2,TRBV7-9,CASSLAWANSGYTF
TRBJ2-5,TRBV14,CASSHGSGSGGETQYF
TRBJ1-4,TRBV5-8,CASRPPTLNEKLFF
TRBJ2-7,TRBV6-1,CASRVGGVEQYF
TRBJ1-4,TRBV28,CASSPRTFSGEKLFF
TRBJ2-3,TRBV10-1,CASSESGAGVKADTQYF
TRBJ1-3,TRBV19,CASSMLGGTARNTIYF
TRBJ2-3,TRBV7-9,CASCPDLDTQYF
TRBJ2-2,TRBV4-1,CASSDRGLTGELFF
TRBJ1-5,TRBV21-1,CASSKAGFNQPQHF
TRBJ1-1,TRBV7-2,CASSFRPGLRGGTEAFF
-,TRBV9,CASSVGRASPEQYF
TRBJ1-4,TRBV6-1,CASSESGQAFEKLFF
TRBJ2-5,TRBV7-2,CASSLVVTPGETQYF
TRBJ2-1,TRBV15,CATSRDFGLAGGPLEQFF
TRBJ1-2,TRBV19,CASSITGVNGYTF
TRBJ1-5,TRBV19,CASSPQEKGNQPQHF
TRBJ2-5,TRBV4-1,CASSQDWAGGETQYF